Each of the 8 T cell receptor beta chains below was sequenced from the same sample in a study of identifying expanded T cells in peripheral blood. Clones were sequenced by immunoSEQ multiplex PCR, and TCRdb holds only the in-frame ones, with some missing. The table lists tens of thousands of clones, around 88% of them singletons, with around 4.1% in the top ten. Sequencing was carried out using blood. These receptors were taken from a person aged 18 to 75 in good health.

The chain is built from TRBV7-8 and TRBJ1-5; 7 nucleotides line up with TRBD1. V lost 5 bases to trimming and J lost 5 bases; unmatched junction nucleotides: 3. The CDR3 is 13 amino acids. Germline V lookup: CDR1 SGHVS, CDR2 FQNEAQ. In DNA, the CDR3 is TGTGCCAGCAGCCCAGACAGGGATCAGCCCCAGCATTTT. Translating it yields CASSPDRDQPQHF. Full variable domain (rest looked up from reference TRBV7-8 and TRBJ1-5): GAGVSQSPRYKVAKRGQDVALRCDPISGHVSLFWYQQALGQGPEFLTYFQNEAQLDKSGLPSDRFFAERPEGSVSTLKIQRTQQEDSAVYLCASSPDRDQPQHFGDGTRLSIL.

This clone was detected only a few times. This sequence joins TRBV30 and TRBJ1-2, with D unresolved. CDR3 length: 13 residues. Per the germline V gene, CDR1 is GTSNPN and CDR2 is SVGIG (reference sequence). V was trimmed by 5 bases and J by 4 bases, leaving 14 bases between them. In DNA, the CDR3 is TGTGCCTGGGCAGGTCCTACTCTCTATGGCTACACCTTC. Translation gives CAWAGPTLYGYTF.

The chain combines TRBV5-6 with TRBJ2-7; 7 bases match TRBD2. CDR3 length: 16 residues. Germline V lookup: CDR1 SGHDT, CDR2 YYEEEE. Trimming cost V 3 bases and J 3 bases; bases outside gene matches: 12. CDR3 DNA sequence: TGTGCCAGCAGCTCGAGGTTTTTCGGGGGGATCTACGAGCAGTACTTC. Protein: CASSSRFFGGIYEQYF.

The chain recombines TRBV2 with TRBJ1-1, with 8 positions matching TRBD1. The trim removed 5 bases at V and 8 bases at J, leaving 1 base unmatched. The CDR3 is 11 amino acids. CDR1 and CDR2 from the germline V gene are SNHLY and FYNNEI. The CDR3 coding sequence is TGTGCCAGCAGTCGACAGGGGGAAGCTTTCTTT. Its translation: CASSRQGEAFF.

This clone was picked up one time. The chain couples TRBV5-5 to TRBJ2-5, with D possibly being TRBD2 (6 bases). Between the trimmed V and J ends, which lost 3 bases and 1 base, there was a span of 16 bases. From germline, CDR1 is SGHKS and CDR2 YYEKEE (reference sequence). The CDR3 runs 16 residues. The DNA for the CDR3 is TGTGCCAGCAGCTCTCCTTTGGCGGGACCCCAAGAGACCCAGTACTTC. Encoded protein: CASSSPLAGPQETQYF.

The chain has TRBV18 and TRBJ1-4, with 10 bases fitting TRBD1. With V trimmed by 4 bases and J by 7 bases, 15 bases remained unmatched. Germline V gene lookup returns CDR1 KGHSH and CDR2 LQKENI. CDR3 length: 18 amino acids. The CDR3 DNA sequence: TGTGCCAGCTCACGCCGGGACAGGGGAAAAATTCTTGGTGAAAAACTGTTTTTT. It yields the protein CASSRRDRGKILGEKLFF.

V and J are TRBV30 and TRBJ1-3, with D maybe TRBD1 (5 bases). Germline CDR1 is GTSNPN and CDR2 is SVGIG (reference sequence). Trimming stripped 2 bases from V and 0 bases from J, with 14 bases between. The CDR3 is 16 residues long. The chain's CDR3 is CAWSYGQGRSGNTIYF. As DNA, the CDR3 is TGTGCCTGGAGTTACGGACAAGGGCGCTCTGGAAACACCATATATTTT.

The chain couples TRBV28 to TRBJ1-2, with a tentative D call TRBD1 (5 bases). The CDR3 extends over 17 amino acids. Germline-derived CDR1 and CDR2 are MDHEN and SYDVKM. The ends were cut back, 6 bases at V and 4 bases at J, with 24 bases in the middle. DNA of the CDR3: TGTGCCAGCAGGACAATTGGGACTGCCCTAGCCCCCTATGGCTACACCTTC. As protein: CASRTIGTALAPYGYTF.